One and the same sample provided the 25 T cell receptor beta chains below, sequenced in a study of T cell responses to AZD1222 COVID-19 vaccine. Produced via immunoSEQ multiplex PCR; TCRdb's table is partial and in-frame only. This sample has approximately 97,000 clones, with 90% to 95% found just once. The source was peripheral blood, collected on day 0 of AZD1222 vaccination. The receptors derive from an adult in good health.

This clone was seen a single time. The rearrangement links TRBV18 to TRBJ2-7, with D unresolved. The CDR3 spans 14 residues. CDR1 is KGHSH, CDR2 LQKENI, per germline. V was clipped by 4 bases and J by 4 bases, with 14 bases between them. The chain's CDR3 is CASSLSRQGYEQYF. The CDR3 DNA is TGTGCCAGCTCACTCAGTCGGCAAGGGTACGAGCAGTACTTC.

This chain links TRBV19 with TRBJ2-3, with 7 bases identical to TRBD2. The CDR3 spans 14 residues. Germline V gives CDR1 LNHDA, CDR2 SQIVND (reference sequence). With V trimmed by 3 bases and J by 2 bases, 2 bases remained unmatched. The CDR3 is CASSIRDYTDTQYF. In DNA form, the CDR3 reads TGTGCCAGTAGTATCCGGGACTACACAGATACGCAGTATTTT.

V is TRBV6-2 or TRBV6-3 and J is TRBJ1-4; no clear D gene. The germline gives CDR1 MNHEY, CDR2 SVGEGT. The CDR3 consists of 14 residues. V was shortened by 7 bases and J by 3 bases, with 12 bases between the two germline ends. The CDR3 loop reads CASNPSTPNEKLFF. CDR3 nucleotide sequence: TGTGCCAGCAACCCGTCTACCCCTAATGAAAAACTGTTTTTT.

The chain joins TRBV29-1 to TRBJ1-6; tentative D call: TRBD1 (6 bases). Per the germline V gene, CDR1 is SQVTM and CDR2 is ANQGSEA. V was clipped by 7 bases and J by 0 bases, with 13 bases between them. The CDR3 extends over 15 amino acids. CDR3 amino acids: CSASTGSSYNSPLHF. CDR3 nucleotide sequence: TGCAGCGCAAGTACAGGGAGCTCCTATAATTCACCCCTCCACTTT.

The rearrangement joins TRBV6-5 to TRBJ1-2, with 8 positions matching TRBD1. Germline CDR1 reads MNHEY; CDR2 reads SVGAGI. V shed 6 bases and J 8 bases; nucleotides not matched to a gene: 8. CDR3 length: 13 amino acids. CDR3 protein: CASSQDRARGYTF. The CDR3 DNA follows: TGTGCCAGCAGCCAGGACAGGGCCAGAGGCTACACCTTC.

The chain carries TRBV5-1 and TRBJ1-1, with D maybe TRBD1 (5 bases). V was clipped by 1 base and J by 4 bases, with 17 bases between them. There are 16 residues in the CDR3. Germline V gene data show CDR1 as SGHRS and CDR2 as YFSETQ. CDR3 sequence (DNA): TGCGCCAGCAGCTTGAGGGTAAGGGGACCGTTCACTGAAGCTTTCTTT. This gives the protein CASSLRVRGPFTEAFF.

The chain links TRBV7-3 to TRBJ2-7; 9 bases are a match to TRBD1. The ends lost 0 bases at V and 3 bases at J; junction bases unmatched: 15. CDR3 length equals 19 residues. Germline lookup yields CDR1 SGHTA and CDR2 FQGTGA. The CDR3 nucleotides read TGTGCCAGCAGCTTAACTTTAGGATCCGGCGGGACAGGGCTCTACGAGCAGTACTTC. It translates to CASSLTLGSGGTGLYEQYF.

The chain recombines TRBV7-9 with TRBJ2-3; D unclear. Germline CDR1 SEHNR, CDR2 FQNEAQ (reference sequence). Trimming removed 3 bases from V and 4 bases from J, with 11 bases in between. The CDR3 is 14 residues long. CDR3 sequence: CASSFGGIPDTQYF. CDR3 nucleotides: TGTGCCAGCAGCTTCGGTGGGATCCCAGATACGCAGTATTTT.

This chain's CDR3 is CASRTQTGNGYTF. The CDR3 DNA sequence: TGTGCCAGCAGAACACAGACAGGGAATGGCTACACCTTC. The chain has TRBV6-5 and TRBJ1-2; 7 bases map to TRBD1. Germline-derived CDR1 and CDR2 are MNHEY and SVGAGI. The ends lost 6 bases at V and 6 bases at J; junction bases unmatched: 7. The CDR3 runs 13 residues.

The J gene is TRBJ1-6, the V gene TRBV19, with D perhaps TRBD1 (6 bases). The length of the CDR3 is 13 residues. From germline, CDR1 is LNHDA and CDR2 SQIVND (reference sequence). V was clipped by 9 bases and J by 3 bases, with 9 bases between them. The CDR3 coding sequence is TGTGCCAGCAGGGGAATCTATAATTCACCCCTCCACTTT. As protein: CASRGIYNSPLHF.

This chain uses TRBV6-4 with TRBJ1-6; D is perhaps TRBD1 (6 bases). Trimming removed 3 bases from V and 9 bases from J, with 18 bases in between. CDR3 size: 16 residues. Germline lookup yields CDR1 MRHNA and CDR2 SNTAGT. In DNA form, the CDR3 reads TGTGCCAGCAGTGAGGAGCAGACAGGAGGTGGTTCACCCCTCCACTTT. Translation gives CASSEEQTGGGSPLHF.

J is TRBJ2-5 and V is TRBV9; D call uncertain. The CDR3 consists of 13 residues. Germline loops: CDR1 SGDLS, CDR2 YYNGEE. Between the trimmed V and J ends, which lost 1 base and 2 bases, there was a span of 6 bases. The CDR3 nucleotides are TGTGCCAGCAGCGTATCCCCGCAAGAGACCCAGTACTTC. It translates to CASSVSPQETQYF.

The J gene is TRBJ2-3, the V gene TRBV3-1 (or the pseudogene TRBV3-2); TRBD2 might be the D (5 bases). V gave up 4 bases and J gave up 0 bases, with 17 bases separating them. The CDR3 has 17 amino acids. CDR1 and CDR2 from the germline V gene are LGHDT and YNNKEL (reference sequence). The CDR3 coding sequence is TGTGCCAGCAGCCCCACACGGTCCCCGGGGAGCACAGATACGCAGTATTTT. Amino acids: CASSPTRSPGSTDTQYF.

The rearrangement links TRBV30 to TRBJ1-5, with D unresolved. The CDR3 loop spans 14 amino acids. Trimming took 4 bases from V and 4 from J, leaving 14 bases between them. Per germline, CDR1 GTSNPN and CDR2 SVGIG (reference sequence). The CDR3 DNA is TGTGCCTGGAACACTTGGGGTAGTAATCAGCCCCAGCATTTT. It encodes CAWNTWGSNQPQHF. Together with reference TRBV30 and TRBJ1-5, the CDR3 gives the full variable domain: SQTIHQWPATLVQPVGSPLSLECTVEGTSNPNLYWYRQAAGRGLQLLFYSVGIGQISSEVPQNLSASRPQDRQFILSSKKLLLSDSGFYLCAWNTWGSNQPQHFGDGTRLSIL.

The chain is built from TRBV5-6 and TRBJ2-7; D uncertain. The germline V and J ends were trimmed by 10 bases and 2 bases, with 4 bases remaining between them. The CDR3 is 9 residues long. Germline CDR1 is SGHDT and CDR2 is YYEEEE. CDR3 residues: CASAYEQYF. CDR3 coding DNA: TGTGCCTCGGCCTACGAGCAGTACTTC.

V gene TRBV6-5 combines with J gene TRBJ1-2; D gene unclear. V dropped 0 bases and J dropped 3 bases, with 11 bases sitting between them. This CDR3 has 15 residues. Germline V CDR1 and CDR2: MNHEY, SVGAGI. In DNA form, the CDR3 reads TGTGCCAGCAGTTACTCGGACCGATCCTACTATGGCTACACCTTC. The encoded protein is CASSYSDRSYYGYTF.

DNA of the CDR3: TGTGCCAGCAGACAATTACCGGGTCAAAATTCACCCCTCCACTTT. Encoded protein: CASRQLPGQNSPLHF. The V call is TRBV6-1, the J call TRBJ1-6; D unclear. The CDR3 covers 15 residues. V was pared by 6 bases and J by 7 bases, with 16 bases between. Germline-derived CDR1 and CDR2 are MNHNS and SASEGT.

This clone has only one observation. The gene calls are TRBV4-1 and TRBJ1-5, with D hard to call. The CDR3 has 16 amino acids. Trimming left V 0 bases short and J 9 bases short, with 18 bases between. Germline lookup yields CDR1 MGHRA and CDR2 YSYEKL. This CDR3 reads CASSQEHGVGRPPQHF. The CDR3 nucleotides read TGCGCCAGCAGCCAAGAGCACGGGGTTGGGCGTCCGCCCCAGCATTTT.

The chain is built from TRBV5-1 and TRBJ2-6; a weak D match, TRBD2 (5 bases). Germline CDR1 and CDR2: SGHRS and YFSETQ. Trimming cost V 7 bases and J 1 base, with 12 bases left between them. The CDR3 has 15 amino acids. The CDR3, as DNA: TGCGCCAGCGGAATAGGAGGTTCTGGGGCCAACGTCCTGACTTTC. It is translated as CASGIGGSGANVLTF.

The rearrangement uses TRBV5-5 and TRBJ2-7, with 8 bases lining up with TRBD2. This CDR3 is built from 17 residues. V gave up 1 base and J gave up 4 bases; unmatched junction bases: 13. Per the germline V gene, CDR1 is SGHKS and CDR2 is YYEKEE (reference sequence). The CDR3 protein is CASSLTVAASGQYEQYF. CDR3 DNA: TGTGCCAGCAGCTTGACGGTTGCGGCTAGCGGGCAATACGAGCAGTACTTC.

The gene calls are TRBV6-1 and TRBJ1-5; D may be TRBD1 (5 bases). The CDR3 totals 16 residues. V shed 3 bases and J shed 0 bases, with 12 bases lying between them. CDR1 is MNHNS and CDR2 is SASEGT in the germline V gene. The CDR3 loop reads CASSDPRGPSNQPQHF. CDR3 nucleotide sequence: TGTGCCAGCAGTGATCCCCGGGGACCTAGCAATCAGCCCCAGCATTTT.

The chain employs TRBV2 and TRBJ1-1, with D unresolved. CDR1 and CDR2 (germline): SNHLY, FYNNEI. V lost 2 bases and J 4 bases, leaving 11 bases between the germline ends. The CDR3 runs to 14 residues. The DNA for the CDR3 is TGTGCCAGCAGTGAACTAACATCGGGCACTGAAGCTTTCTTT. Encoded protein: CASSELTSGTEAFF.

Comment on this clone: Other DNA sequences in this specimen translate into the identical CDR3. The CDR3 bases are TGTGCCAGCAGTGACTCAGCGGGTAGCACAGATACGCAGTATTTT. Translating gives CASSDSAGSTDTQYF. This rearrangement joins TRBV6-4 to TRBJ2-3, with a possible D match to TRBD2 (6 bases). Germline CDR1 MRHNA, CDR2 SNTAGT. This CDR3 region has 15 residues. V dropped 0 bases and J dropped 0 bases, with 7 bases sitting between them.

The chain has TRBV27 and TRBJ2-3, with 7 bases aligning to TRBD2. After removal of 3 bases from V and 1 base from J, the junction contained 4 bases not matched to a gene. The CDR3 runs 15 residues. Germline loops: CDR1 MNHEY, CDR2 SMNVEV (reference sequence). CDR3 bases: TGTGCCAGCAGTTTGAGCGGGGAAGGCACAGATACGCAGTATTTT. Translation: CASSLSGEGTDTQYF.

The chain carries TRBV6-2 or TRBV6-3 and TRBJ1-4; D may be TRBD1 (5 bases). Germline V lookup: CDR1 MNHEY, CDR2 SVGEGT. The CDR3 extends over 14 amino acids. Trimming removed 8 bases at V and 7 bases at J, with 17 bases between. In DNA, the CDR3 is TGTGCCAGCGGCCCGGGACGGGAATTTGAAAAACTGTTTTTT. It translates to CASGPGREFEKLFF.